The clone carrying this T cell receptor beta chain was recorded a few times. This sample was included in a study of blood T cells in healthy people across ages. A second PCR, run for about 6 to 11 cycles, used a sample-barcoded 5' primer plus a J-beta primer mix. TCRdb ran MiXCR on the 5' RACE reads and lists one entry per CDR3 protein. The table has 450,000 to 600,000 distinct CDR3 sequences, 25% to 35% seen once. The V gene end was trimmed by 7 bases and the J gene end by 6 bases; junction bases not matched to a gene: 9. The CDR3 spans 13 residues. Germline V gene data show CDR1 as SGDLS and CDR2 as YYNGEE. These data are also associated with another study on T cells of mothers and their children.

This clonotype was sampled from a boy aged 2-15 years in good health. Sequenced: blood. The chain carries TRBV9 and TRBJ1-2, with 7 bases lining up with TRBD1. CDR3 coding DNA: TGTGCCAGCGACAGGGCTGAGGGGGATGGCTACACCTTC. The encoded protein is CASDRAEGDGYTF.